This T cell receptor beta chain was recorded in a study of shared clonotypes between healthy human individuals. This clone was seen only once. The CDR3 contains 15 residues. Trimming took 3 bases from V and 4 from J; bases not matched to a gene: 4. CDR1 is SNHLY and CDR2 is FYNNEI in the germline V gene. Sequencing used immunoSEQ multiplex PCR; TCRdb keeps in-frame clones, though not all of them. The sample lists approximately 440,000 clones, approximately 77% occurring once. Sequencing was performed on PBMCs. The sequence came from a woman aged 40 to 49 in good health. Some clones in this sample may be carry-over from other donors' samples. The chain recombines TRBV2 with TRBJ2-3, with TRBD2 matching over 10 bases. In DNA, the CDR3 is TGTGCCAGCAGTGACGGGCTAGCGGGAGCAGATACGCAGTATTTT. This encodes CASSDGLAGADTQYF.